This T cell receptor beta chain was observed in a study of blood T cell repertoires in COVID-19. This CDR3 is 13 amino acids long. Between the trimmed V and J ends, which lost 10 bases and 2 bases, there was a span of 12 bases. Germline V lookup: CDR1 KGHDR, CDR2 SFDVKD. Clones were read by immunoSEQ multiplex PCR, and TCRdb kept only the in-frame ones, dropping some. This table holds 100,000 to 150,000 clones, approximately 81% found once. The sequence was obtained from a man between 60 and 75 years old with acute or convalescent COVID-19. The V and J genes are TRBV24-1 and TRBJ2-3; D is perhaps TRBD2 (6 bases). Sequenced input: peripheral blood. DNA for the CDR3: TGTGCCACGGGACGGGAGTCCACAGATACGCAGTATTTT. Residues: CATGRESTDTQYF.